The entry below describes one TCR beta chain. This sample was included in a study of blood T cell repertoires in COVID-19. At the level of the study: COVID-19 samples from acute and convalescent phases originated in the United States, Italy and Spain. In each case, the material was cDNA or gDNA derived from T cells, B-cell-depleted T cells, or PBMCs.

Here immunoSEQ multiplex PCR was the method, and the copy in TCRdb shows in-frame clones only, minus some. The data contain 150,000 to 200,000 clones, 75% to 90% of them singletons. Exposed participants encountered a COVID-19 case during the 2 weeks preceding study entry. V trimming: 6 bases; J trimming: 6 bases; junction bases outside the gene matches: 6. This CDR3 has 13 residues. CDR1 is SQVTM, CDR2 ANQGSEA, per germline. Sequencing was carried out using PBMCs or T cells enriched from blood (not recorded which). The receptor was isolated from a man between 70 and 80 years old who had been exposed to COVID-19. V is TRBV29-1 and J is TRBJ1-5, with 9 bases fitting TRBD1. CDR3 protein: CSVRDREGQPQHF. In DNA form, the CDR3 reads TGCAGCGTCCGGGACAGGGAGGGTCAGCCCCAGCATTTT.